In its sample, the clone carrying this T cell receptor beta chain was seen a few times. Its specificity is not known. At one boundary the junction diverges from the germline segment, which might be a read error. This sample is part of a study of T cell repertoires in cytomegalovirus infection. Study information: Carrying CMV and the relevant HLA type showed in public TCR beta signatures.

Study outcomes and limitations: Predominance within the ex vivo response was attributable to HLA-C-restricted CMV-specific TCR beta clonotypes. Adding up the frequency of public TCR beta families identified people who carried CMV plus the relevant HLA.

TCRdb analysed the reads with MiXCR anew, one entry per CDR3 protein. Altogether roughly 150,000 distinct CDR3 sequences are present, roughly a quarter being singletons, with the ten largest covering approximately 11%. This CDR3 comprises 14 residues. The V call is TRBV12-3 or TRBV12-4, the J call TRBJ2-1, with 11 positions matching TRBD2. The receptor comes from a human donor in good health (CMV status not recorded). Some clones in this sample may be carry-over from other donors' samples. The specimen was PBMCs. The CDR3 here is CASSLAGGPNEQFF. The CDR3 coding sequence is TGTGCCAGCAGCTTAGCGGGAGGGCCGAATGAGCAGTTCTTC.